Shown below are 16 T cell receptor beta chains from a single sample sequenced in a study of T cell clonality in common variable immunodeficiency. Notes on the study in general: Reportedly, TCR beta sequences from common variable immunodeficiency showed fewer deletions and N-nucleotide insertions.

These receptors have no known antigen. Sequencing used immunoSEQ multiplex PCR; TCRdb keeps in-frame clones, though not all of them. The sample offers about 34,000 clones and no singletons, the top ten holding about 26%. Sequencing was performed on peripheral blood mononuclear cells. These receptors all stem from a human donor with common variable immunodeficiency.

This clone was seen at least ten times. The CDR3 is cut off 3 residues early in the read; its end comes from the germline J gene. This sequence joins TRBV5-1 and TRBJ2-3; 7 bases map to TRBD1. J was trimmed by 3 bases and V by 0 bases; bases with no gene match: 7. Looked up from germline, CDR1 is SGHRS and CDR2 is YFSETQ. This CDR3 is built from 16 residues. The part of the CDR3 DNA that was read is TGCGCCAGCAGCTTGGGAGGTACAGGGGAGACAGATACG. This encodes CASSLGGTGETDT. In full, the CDR3 is CASSLGGTGETDTQYF.

This clone turned up a few times. The CDR3 end lies 3 residues beyond the end of the read and is filled in from the germline J gene. The rearrangement uses TRBV19 and TRBJ1-1; D unresolved. From germline, CDR1 is LNHDA and CDR2 SQIVND (reference sequence). V was shortened by 6 bases and J by 3 bases, with 5 bases between the two germline ends. This CDR3 is 11 amino acids long. The part of the CDR3 DNA that was read is TGTGCCAGTAGACAATACACTGAA. This codes for CASRQYTE. The whole CDR3 sequence is CASRQYTEAFF.

In regard to this clone: The CDR3 end falls 3 residues outside the read, so it is completed with the germline J gene. V gene TRBV11-2 combines with J gene TRBJ1-4, with D uncertain. The germline CDR1 and CDR2 sequences are SGHAT and FQNNGV. This CDR3 comprises 12 residues. V lost 6 bases, J lost 6 bases, and 8 bases lay in between. CDR3 in amino acids: CASSSLDEKLFF. CDR3 bases read: TGTGCCAGCAGTTCTCTCGATGAAAAA.

This clone was seen only a few times. The read ends 3 residues shy of where the CDR3 ends; the end is completed using the germline J gene. The V call is TRBV19, the J call TRBJ2-1; 9 nucleotides match TRBD1. Looked up from germline, CDR1 is LNHDA and CDR2 is SQIVND (reference sequence). This CDR3 has 15 amino acids. V was clipped by 5 bases and J by 8 bases; unmatched bases: 10. The CDR3 bases that were read are TGTGCCAGTAGTTCCACCGACAGGGGGTATGATGAG. Translating it yields CASSSTDRGYDE. The whole CDR3 sequence reads CASSSTDRGYDEQFF.

There are a few counts of this clone. The CDR3 end lies 3 residues beyond the end of the read and is filled in from the germline J gene. The rearrangement uses TRBV7-3 and TRBJ1-1; perhaps TRBD1 as D (6 bases). The CDR3 has 15 amino acids. Germline values: CDR1 SGHTA, CDR2 FQGTGA. V lost 0 bases and J lost 7, with 15 bases in between. The DNA read from the CDR3 is TGTGCCAGCAGCTTAACGGGGGCGGGGGTGGATGAA. This sequence encodes CASSLTGAGVDE. The entire CDR3 reads CASSLTGAGVDEAFF.

This clone occurred many times. The sequenced fragment ends 3 residues before the CDR3 boundary, so the rest is inferred from the germline J gene. V and J are TRBV20-1 and TRBJ2-5; D possibly corresponds to TRBD2 (6 bases). Trimming stripped 0 bases from V and 5 bases from J, with 16 bases between. CDR1 and CDR2 (germline): DFQATT, SNEGSKA (reference sequence). This CDR3 comprises 15 residues. CDR3 amino acids: CSARDRTGGGETQYF. The part of the CDR3 DNA that was read is TGCAGTGCTAGAGATAGAACAGGTGGAGGGGAGACC.

Concerning this clone: Coverage ceases 3 residues before the CDR3 finishes, and the germline J gene fills in the end. This chain joins TRBV5-1 and TRBJ2-3, with D possibly being TRBD2 (6 bases). Trimming pared 5 bases from V and 6 bases from J, leaving 19 bases between. CDR3 length equals 15 residues. CDR1 and CDR2 (germline): SGHRS, YFSETQ. CDR3 loop: CASSTLGTARDTQYF. The CDR3 DNA, read in part, is TGCGCCAGCAGTACTCTCGGGACTGCCCGGGATACG.

In its sample, this clone was seen a few times. With the read ending 3 residues before the CDR3 end, the germline J gene is used to fill in that end. The V gene is TRBV6-2 or TRBV6-3, the J gene TRBJ2-3, with 10 bases matching TRBD2. Germline lookup yields CDR1 MNHEY and CDR2 SVGEGT. This CDR3 has 15 amino acids. CDR3 residues: CASSYSGRAASTQYF. The CDR3 bases that were read are TGTGCCAGCAGTTACAGCGGGAGGGCCGCCTCCACG.

This clone was seen a handful of times. Sequencing ends 3 residues short of the CDR3 end; the germline J gene provides the rest. This sequence joins TRBV30 and TRBJ2-7; maybe TRBD1 (6 bases). The germline V and J ends were trimmed by 0 bases and 4 bases, with 10 bases remaining between them. The CDR3 has 13 residues. Looked up from germline, CDR1 is GTSNPN and CDR2 is SVGIG (reference sequence). CDR3 DNA, as far as it was read: TGTGCCTGGAGTGTCGGACAGCTTTACGAG. Translated: CAWSVGQLYE. In full, the CDR3 reads CAWSVGQLYEQYF.

In this sample, this clone turned up many times. The read terminates 3 residues before the CDR3 end, so the remaining end is supplied by the germline J gene. The genes are TRBV11-2 and TRBJ2-1, with D uncertain. This CDR3 is 13 amino acids long. The V gene's germline CDR1 is SGHAT and CDR2 FQNNGV. V lost 1 base, J lost 4 bases, and 5 bases lay in between. The CDR3 sequence is CASSLVAYNEQFF. Partial CDR3 DNA: TGTGCCAGCAGCTTAGTAGCTTACAATGAG.

This clone has only a few counts. The observed sequence ends 3 residues before the CDR3 terminus, with the missing tail filled in from the germline J gene. The rearrangement links TRBV23-1 to TRBJ2-2; D gene unclear. TRBV23-1 has ORF status, its function being uncertain. This CDR3 contains 12 residues. Trimming stripped 6 bases from V and 4 bases from J, with 6 bases between. CDR3 region: CASSTTTGELFF. The DNA read from the CDR3 is TGCGCCAGCAGCACTACCACCGGGGAG.

This clone has ten or more counts. The CDR3 goes on 3 residues after the read ends, and that part is filled in from the germline J gene. This chain uses TRBV28 with TRBJ1-5; TRBD1 might be the D (5 bases). Germline loops: CDR1 MDHEN, CDR2 SYDVKM. The CDR3 runs 16 residues. Trimming took off 6 bases at V and 0 bases at J, with 15 bases between the two ends. Incomplete CDR3 DNA: TGTGCCAGCAGCCCCGGGGGGAGGGATAGCAATCAGCCC. Amino acids: CASSPGGRDSNQP. The whole CDR3 protein is CASSPGGRDSNQPQHF.

This clone was seen many times. The sequence runs out 3 residues before the end of the CDR3; the remainder is reconstructed from the germline J gene. The chain uses TRBV5-4 and TRBJ2-3, with 7 bases that match TRBD1. V shed 2 bases, J shed 2 bases, and the junction held 5 bases outside the gene matches. This CDR3 has 15 residues. Germline V gene data show CDR1 as SGHNT and CDR2 as YYREEE (reference sequence). The part of the CDR3 DNA that was read is TGTGCCAGCAGCTTAAACAGGGGTAACACAGATACG. Translation gives CASSLNRGNTDT. The full CDR3 reads CASSLNRGNTDTQYF. Full variable domain (missing parts from reference TRBV5-4 and TRBJ2-3): ETGVTQSPTHLIKTRGQQVTLRCSSQSGHNTVSWYQQALGQGPQFIFQYYREEENGRGNFPPRFSGLQFPNYSSELNVNALELDDSALYLCASSLNRGNTDTQYFGPGTRLTVL.

Many counts were recorded for this clone. The CDR3 extends 3 residues past the end of the read, so its final part is completed from the germline J gene. The chain has TRBV30 and TRBJ2-3; 7 nucleotides match TRBD1. CDR1 is GTSNPN, CDR2 SVGIG, per germline (reference sequence). The CDR3 has 18 amino acids. After removal of 3 bases from V and 4 bases from J, the junction contained 19 bases not matched to a gene. CDR3 DNA, as far as it was read: TGTGCCTGGAGCGAGGGTAGGGATGACAGGGACGGAGCAGATACG. Protein sequence: CAWSEGRDDRDGADT. The CDR3 in full is CAWSEGRDDRDGADTQYF.

In its sample, this clone is medium-sized (0.01 to 0.1%). Sequencing ends 3 residues short of the CDR3 end; the germline J gene provides the rest. V is TRBV13 and J is TRBJ1-2, with 7 bases matching TRBD1. The CDR3 has 16 residues. Per the germline V gene, CDR1 is PRHDT and CDR2 is FYEKMQ (reference sequence). Trimming cost V 3 bases and J 2 bases; bases outside gene matches: 9. The sequenced CDR3 bases are TGTGCCAGCAGCTTCCTGACAGGGAGCCCCAACTATGGC. This codes for CASSFLTGSPNYG. The full CDR3 protein is CASSFLTGSPNYGYTF.

This clone showed up many times. CDR3 protein: CASSDVGDTDTQYF. CDR3 DNA (partial): TGTGCCAGCAGCGACGTCGGGGACACAGATACG. The chain links TRBV7-3 to TRBJ2-3, with a tentative D call TRBD2 (5 bases). The read falls 3 residues short of the CDR3 end, and the missing part is taken from the germline J gene. Deletions cut 5 bases from V and 2 bases from J, with 11 bases between. Germline V gene sequence: CDR1 SGHTA, CDR2 FQGTGA. The CDR3 runs to 14 residues.